This is a list of T cell receptor beta chains from one sample in a study of blood T cell repertoires in COVID-19. The data were produced by immunoSEQ multiplex PCR, yet TCRdb's version contains in-frame clones alone and is incomplete. The table records around 180,000 clones, roughly 80% of them present only once. The sample consisted of peripheral blood. These receptors were obtained from a man in his sixties with active or convalescent COVID-19. Each CDR3 is given with its conserved first and last residue. D genes are given only for firm matches. Size tells how often a clone was seen (once, few, many) or the class of an expanded clone, and some rows leave it out.

V gene	clone size	D gene	J gene	CDR3 DNA	CDR3 protein
TRBV15	few	TRBD2	TRBJ2-1	TGTGCCACCAGCAGAGGACTAGCGGGAGACAATGAGCAGTTCTTC	CATSRGLAGDNEQFF
TRBV28	-	TRBD2	TRBJ2-1	TGTGCCAGCGCCGTTACTAGCGGGAGGTGGGATGAGCAGTTCTTC	CASAVTSGRWDEQFF
TRBV7-2	-	-	TRBJ1-1	TGTGCCAGCAGCCGCGTCCGGGGGACGAACACTGAAGCTTTCTTT	CASSRVRGTNTEAFF
TRBV15	few	TRBD2	TRBJ2-1	TGTGCCACCAGCTTTGGACTAGGTTCCAATGAGCAGTTCTTC	CATSFGLGSNEQFF
TRBV6-2/TRBV6-3	few	-	TRBJ1-5	TGTGCCAGCAGTTACTCATCCAGGAATCAGCCCCAGCATTTT	CASSYSSRNQPQHF
TRBV7-9	-	TRBD1	TRBJ2-3	TGTGCCAGCAGCTTAGGGACAGGGGGCGCGGATACGCAGTATTTT	CASSLGTGGADTQYF
TRBV19	once	-	TRBJ2-7	TGTGCCAGTAGTATCTCTGCGGGTCCTCAGTACTTC	CASSISAGPQYF
TRBV12-3/TRBV12-4	-	TRBD2	TRBJ2-7	TGTGCCAGCAGTGAGCGCGTAGCGGGAGAGCAGTACTTC	CASSERVAGEQYF
TRBV4-3	-	TRBD2	TRBJ2-1	TGCGCCAGCAGCCAAACATCTCTAGCGGGAGAAGGATACAATGAGCAGTTCTTC	CASSQTSLAGEGYNEQFF
TRBV7-3	-	-	TRBJ2-1	TGTGCCAGCTCCGGACAGAAAAACAATGAGCAGTTCTTC	CASSGQKNNEQFF
TRBV29-1	-	-	TRBJ2-7	TGCAGCGTTGACAGCGACGGCTACGAGCAGTACTTC	CSVDSDGYEQYF
TRBV5-6	once	-	TRBJ2-1	TGTGCCAGCAGCTTACCGATGGGAACAGGGTTATCCTACAATGAGCAGTTCTTC	CASSLPMGTGLSYNEQFF
TRBV18	once	-	TRBJ2-2	TGTGCCAGCTCACAACTAGTGGGCACCGGGGAGCTGTTTTTT	CASSQLVGTGELFF
TRBV15	-	-	TRBJ2-1	TGTGCCACCAGCAGGATTCACCCGCGGAGGGGCGGGATACTCTCCTACAATGAGCAGTTCTTC	CATSRIHPRRGGILSYNEQFF
TRBV14	-	TRBD2	TRBJ2-1	TGTGCCAGCAGCCCGATCGGCGGGAGGACCTTTTTGAATGAGCAGTTCTTC	CASSPIGGRTFLNEQFF
TRBV5-6	few	TRBD2	TRBJ2-1	TGTGCCAGCAGAGCGGGAGTTGGTGGTGAGCAGTTCTTC	CASRAGVGGEQFF
TRBV4-1	-	-	TRBJ1-2	TGCGCCAGCAGCCAACCCGGGGAAGACAGGAACTACACCTTC	CASSQPGEDRNYTF
TRBV19	-	TRBD1	TRBJ2-2	TGTGCCAGTAGTTTGCAACGGGACAGGGGGCGCGGTATCACCGGGGAGCTGTTTTTT	CASSLQRDRGRGITGELFF
TRBV28	-	-	TRBJ1-1	TGTGCCAGCACTCTCCGGGATGAAGCTTTCTTT	CASTLRDEAFF
TRBV6-2/TRBV6-3	-	TRBD1	TRBJ2-7	TGTGCCAGCAGTTTACAGGGGGCGCCCAACGAGCAGTACTTC	CASSLQGAPNEQYF
TRBV6-5	-	TRBD2	TRBJ2-5	TGTGCCAGCACCCTAGCGGGAGAGGAGACCCAGTACTTC	CASTLAGEETQYF
TRBV2	-	TRBD1	TRBJ1-1	TGTGCCAGCAAAAGGGACAGAAACACTGAAGCTTTCTTT	CASKRDRNTEAFF
TRBV18	-	TRBD1	TRBJ2-3	TGTGCCAGCTCCAGTAGGACAGGGGGCACAGATACGCAGTATTTT	CASSSRTGGTDTQYF
TRBV7-9	-	-	TRBJ2-7	TGTGCCAGCAGCCTGCAGGGGTCCCAAGCCGAGCAGTACTTC	CASSLQGSQAEQYF
TRBV7-9	-	-	TRBJ2-7	TGTGCCAGCAGCCATAGCGAGACCGCCTCCTACGAGCAGTACTTC	CASSHSETASYEQYF
TRBV7-8	-	TRBD2	TRBJ2-1	TGTGCCAGCAGCCCAAGGGACGGGAGGCTTTACAATGAGCAGTTCTTC	CASSPRDGRLYNEQFF
TRBV6-2/TRBV6-3	-	TRBD1	TRBJ1-1	TGTGCCAGCAGTACTGGGACAGTCGGGGACACTGAAGCTTTCTTT	CASSTGTVGDTEAFF
TRBV6-5	-	-	TRBJ1-4	TGTGCCAGCAGTCCCCTCCGGCCGGGGGAAAAACTGTTTTTT	CASSPLRPGEKLFF
TRBV7-9	-	-	TRBJ2-2	TGTGCCAGCAGCCCACCCGGGGATACCGGGGAGCTGTTTTTT	CASSPPGDTGELFF
TRBV7-8	-	-	TRBJ2-7	TGTGCCAGCAGCTTGTCCGACTTGACTTACGAGCAGTACTTC	CASSLSDLTYEQYF
TRBV7-3	-	TRBD2	TRBJ2-3	TGTGCCAGCAGCTCGGGACTAGCGGGAGTAGTAGATACGCAGTATTTT	CASSSGLAGVVDTQYF
TRBV7-9	-	TRBD2	TRBJ2-3	TGTGCCAGCAGCTTTGTGACTAGCGGGAGGGGGGAAGATACGCAGTATTTT	CASSFVTSGRGEDTQYF
TRBV5-6	once	TRBD2	TRBJ2-5	TGTGCCAGCAGCTGGACTAGCGGGAGAAGTTGGGAGACCCAGTACTTC	CASSWTSGRSWETQYF
TRBV18	few	TRBD1	TRBJ2-2	TGTGCCAGCTCACATACAGGGGGCGCAGGCCTATTGAACACCGGGGAGCTGTTTTTT	CASSHTGGAGLLNTGELFF
TRBV30	once	-	TRBJ2-5	TGTGCCTGGAGTGTATGGCGGGACTGGGGACAAGAGACCCAGTACTTC	CAWSVWRDWGQETQYF
TRBV21-1	-	-	TRBJ1-5	TGTGCCAGCAGCAAAAGGGGGGGATGCGGGGAGCGGCTATATAGCAATCAGCCCCAGCATTTT	CASSKRGGCGERLYSNQPQHF
TRBV6-4	-	TRBD1	TRBJ1-2	TGTGCCAGCAGTGACTCCCACAGGGGAGGCTACACCTTC	CASSDSHRGGYTF
TRBV18	many	TRBD2	TRBJ2-2	TGTGCCAGCTCACCACCGGGACTAGCGTTTAACACCGGGGAGCTGTTTTTT	CASSPPGLAFNTGELFF
TRBV9	-	-	TRBJ1-1	TGTGCCAGCAGCGTAGCCATGAACACTGAAGCTTTCTTT	CASSVAMNTEAFF
TRBV6-2/TRBV6-3	-	-	TRBJ1-1	TGTGCCAGCAGTTATTTGGGCCTTCTGGGCACTGAAGCTTTCTTT	CASSYLGLLGTEAFF
TRBV4-3	-	-	TRBJ2-7	TGCGCCAGCAGCCAAGATTGGCGGGGGCGCGAGCAGTACTTC	CASSQDWRGREQYF
TRBV5-1	-	TRBD1	TRBJ2-5	TGCGCCAGCAGATCCGGGACAGGCGACGAGACCCAGTACTTC	CASRSGTGDETQYF
TRBV5-8	-	TRBD1	TRBJ1-2	TGTGCCAGCAGCTTTCGGACAGGGGCCGTTTATGGCTACACCTTC	CASSFRTGAVYGYTF
TRBV9	-	TRBD1	TRBJ1-1	TGTGCCAGCAGCGCTCTGACAGGGGATACTGAAGCTTTCTTT	CASSALTGDTEAFF
TRBV4-2	-	-	TRBJ1-1	TGTGCCAGCAGCTCCAGGCGGGGGGGACACACTGAAGCTTTCTTT	CASSSRRGGHTEAFF
TRBV27	-	TRBD1	TRBJ2-7	TGTGCCAGCAGTAAGACAGGGGGCCTCGAGCAGTACTTC	CASSKTGGLEQYF
TRBV20-1	-	-	TRBJ1-5	TGCAGTGCTAGTACGCAACAGAGCAATCAGCCCCAGCATTTT	CSASTQQSNQPQHF
TRBV6-6	-	TRBD1	TRBJ1-1	TGTGCCAGCAGTACCCAGGGGGATAACACTGAAGCTTTCTTT	CASSTQGDNTEAFF